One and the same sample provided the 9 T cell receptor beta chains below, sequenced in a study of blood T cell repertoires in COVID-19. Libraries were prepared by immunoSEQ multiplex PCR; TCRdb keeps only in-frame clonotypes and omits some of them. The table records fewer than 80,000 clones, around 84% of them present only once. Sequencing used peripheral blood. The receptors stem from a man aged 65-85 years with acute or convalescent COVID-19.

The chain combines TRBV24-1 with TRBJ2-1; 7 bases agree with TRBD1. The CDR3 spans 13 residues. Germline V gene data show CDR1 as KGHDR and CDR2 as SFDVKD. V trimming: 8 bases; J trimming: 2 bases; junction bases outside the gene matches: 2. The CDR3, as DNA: TGTGCCACCATGACAGGGACCTACAATGAGCAGTTCTTC. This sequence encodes CATMTGTYNEQFF.

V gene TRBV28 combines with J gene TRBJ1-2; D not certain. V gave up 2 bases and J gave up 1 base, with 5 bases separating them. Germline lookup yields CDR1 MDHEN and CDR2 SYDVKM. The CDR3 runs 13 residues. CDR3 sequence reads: CASSLPDNYGYTF. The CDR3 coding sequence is TGTGCCAGCAGTTTACCAGATAACTATGGCTACACCTTC.

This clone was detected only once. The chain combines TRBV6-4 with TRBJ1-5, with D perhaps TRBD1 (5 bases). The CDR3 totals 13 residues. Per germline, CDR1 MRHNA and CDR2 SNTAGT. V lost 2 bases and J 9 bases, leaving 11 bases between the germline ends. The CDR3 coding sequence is TGTGCCAGCAGTGACCAGCAGGGACTGCCCCAGCATTTT. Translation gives CASSDQQGLPQHF.

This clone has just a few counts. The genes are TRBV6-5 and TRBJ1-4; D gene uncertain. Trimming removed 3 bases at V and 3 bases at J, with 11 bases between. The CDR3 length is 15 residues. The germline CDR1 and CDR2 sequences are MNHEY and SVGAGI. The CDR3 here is CASSYRQRSNEKLFF. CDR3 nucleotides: TGTGCCAGCAGTTATAGGCAGCGCTCTAATGAAAAACTGTTTTTT.

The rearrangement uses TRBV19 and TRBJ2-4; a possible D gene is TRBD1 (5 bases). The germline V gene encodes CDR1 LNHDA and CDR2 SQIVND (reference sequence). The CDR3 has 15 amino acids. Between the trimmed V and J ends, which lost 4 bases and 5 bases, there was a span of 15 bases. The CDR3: CASSTLQGGENIQYF. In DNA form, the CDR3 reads TGTGCCAGTAGTACTCTTCAGGGTGGGGAAAACATTCAGTACTTC.

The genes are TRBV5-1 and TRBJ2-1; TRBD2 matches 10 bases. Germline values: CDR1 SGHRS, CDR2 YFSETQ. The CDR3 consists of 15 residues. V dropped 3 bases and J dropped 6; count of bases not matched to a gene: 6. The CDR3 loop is CASSSLAGAGNEQFF. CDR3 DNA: TGCGCCAGCAGCTCGCTAGCGGGAGCCGGCAATGAGCAGTTCTTC.

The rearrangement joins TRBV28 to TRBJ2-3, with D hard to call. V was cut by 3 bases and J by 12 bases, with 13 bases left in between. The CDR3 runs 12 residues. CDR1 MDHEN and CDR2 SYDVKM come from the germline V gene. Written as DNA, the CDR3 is TGTGCCAGCAGTTTTGGTCTGGCTCCACAGTATTTT. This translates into CASSFGLAPQYF.

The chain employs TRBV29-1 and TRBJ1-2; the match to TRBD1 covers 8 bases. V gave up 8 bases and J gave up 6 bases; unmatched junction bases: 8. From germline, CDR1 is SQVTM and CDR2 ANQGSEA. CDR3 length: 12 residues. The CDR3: CSIPGGDHGYTF. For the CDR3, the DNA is TGCAGCATCCCAGGGGGCGATCATGGCTACACCTTC.

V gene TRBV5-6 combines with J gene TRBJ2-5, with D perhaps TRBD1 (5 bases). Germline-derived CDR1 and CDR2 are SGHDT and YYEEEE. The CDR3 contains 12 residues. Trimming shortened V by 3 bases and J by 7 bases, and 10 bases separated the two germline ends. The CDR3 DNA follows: TGTGCCAGCAGCTCCCGAAGGGGGACCCAGTACTTC. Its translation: CASSSRRGTQYF.